This T cell receptor beta chain was profiled in a study of blood T cell repertoires in COVID-19. Study information: Collection of acute and convalescent COVID-19 samples took place in the United States, Italy and Spain.

The table came from immunoSEQ multiplex PCR; TCRdb's copy has only in-frame clones and leaves some out. The table shows approximately 300,000 clones, with around 84% occurring only once. From germline, CDR1 is SGHVS and CDR2 FNYEAQ. This CDR3 has 16 residues. V was clipped by 4 bases and J by 2 bases; unmatched bases: 7. Participant-reported clinical history was the basis for cohort assignment. In Cohort 3, a recovered donor had either two negative PCRs, clearance, or symptom resolution. Input material: PBMCs or T cells enriched from blood (not recorded which). This receptor was obtained from a woman between 18 and 30 years old who had recovered from COVID-19. The genes are TRBV7-6 and TRBJ1-2; 10 nucleotides line up with TRBD1. The CDR3: CASSSNPGQGNYGYTF. Written as DNA, the CDR3 is TGTGCCAGCAGCTCTAATCCGGGACAGGGGAACTATGGCTACACCTTC.